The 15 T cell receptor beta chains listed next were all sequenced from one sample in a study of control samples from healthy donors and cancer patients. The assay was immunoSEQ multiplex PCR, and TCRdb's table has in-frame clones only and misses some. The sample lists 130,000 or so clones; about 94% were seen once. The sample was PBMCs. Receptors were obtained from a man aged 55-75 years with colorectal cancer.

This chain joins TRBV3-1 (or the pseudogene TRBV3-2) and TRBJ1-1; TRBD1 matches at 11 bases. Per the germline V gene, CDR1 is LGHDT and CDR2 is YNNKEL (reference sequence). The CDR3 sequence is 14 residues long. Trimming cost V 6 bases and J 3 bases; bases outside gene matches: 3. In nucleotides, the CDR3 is TGTGCCAGCAGTCCGGGACAGGGGGACACTGAAGCTTTCTTT. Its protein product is CASSPGQGDTEAFF.

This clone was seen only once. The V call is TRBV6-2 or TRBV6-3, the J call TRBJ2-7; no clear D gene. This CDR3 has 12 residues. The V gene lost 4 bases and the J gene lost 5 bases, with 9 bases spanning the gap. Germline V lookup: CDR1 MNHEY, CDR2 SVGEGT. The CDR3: CASSSSDHEQYF. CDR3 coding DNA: TGTGCCAGCAGTTCGTCCGACCACGAGCAGTACTTC.

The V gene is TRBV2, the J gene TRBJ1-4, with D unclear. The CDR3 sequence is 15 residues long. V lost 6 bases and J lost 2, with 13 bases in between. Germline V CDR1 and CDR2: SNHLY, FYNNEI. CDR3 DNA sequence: TGTGCCAGCAGGCTAGGGAGGCCGACTAATGAAAAACTGTTTTTT. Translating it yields CASRLGRPTNEKLFF.

CDR3 DNA sequence: TGTGCCAGCAGCGCGACCACGCACAGGGGAGGGGAGCTGTTTTTT. Protein product: CASSATTHRGGELFF. The chain combines TRBV9 with TRBJ2-2, with TRBD1 matching 7 bases. The CDR3 sequence is 15 residues long. The germline V gene has CDR1 SGDLS and CDR2 YYNGEE. V was clipped by 3 bases and J by 8 bases; unmatched bases: 10.

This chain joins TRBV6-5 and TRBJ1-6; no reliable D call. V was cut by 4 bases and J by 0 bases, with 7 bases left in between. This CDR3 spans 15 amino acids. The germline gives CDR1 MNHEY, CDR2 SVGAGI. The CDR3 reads CASSSASSYNSPLHF. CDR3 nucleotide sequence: TGTGCCAGCAGTTCAGCCAGCTCCTATAATTCACCCCTCCACTTT.

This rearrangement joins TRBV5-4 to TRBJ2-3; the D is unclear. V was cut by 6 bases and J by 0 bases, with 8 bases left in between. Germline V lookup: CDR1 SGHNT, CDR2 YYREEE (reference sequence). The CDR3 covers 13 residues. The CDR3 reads CASTSGSTDTQYF. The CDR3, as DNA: TGTGCCAGCACCTCCGGGAGCACAGATACGCAGTATTTT.

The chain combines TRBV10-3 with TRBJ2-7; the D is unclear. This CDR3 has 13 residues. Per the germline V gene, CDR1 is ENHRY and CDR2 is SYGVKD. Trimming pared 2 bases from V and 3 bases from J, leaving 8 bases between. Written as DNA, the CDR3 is TGTGCCATCAGTGAGGGGCAGAACTACGAGCAGTACTTC. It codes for CAISEGQNYEQYF.

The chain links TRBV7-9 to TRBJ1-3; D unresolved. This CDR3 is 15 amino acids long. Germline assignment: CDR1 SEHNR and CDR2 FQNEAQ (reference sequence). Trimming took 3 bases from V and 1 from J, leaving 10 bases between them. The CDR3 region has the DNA TGTGCCAGCAGCTTTGGGAGTCCATCTGGAAACACCATATATTTT. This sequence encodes CASSFGSPSGNTIYF.

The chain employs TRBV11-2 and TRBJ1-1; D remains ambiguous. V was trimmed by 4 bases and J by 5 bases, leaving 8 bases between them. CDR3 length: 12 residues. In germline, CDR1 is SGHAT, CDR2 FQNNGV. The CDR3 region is CASSYGETEAFF. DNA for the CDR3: TGTGCCAGCAGCTACGGAGAGACTGAAGCTTTCTTT.

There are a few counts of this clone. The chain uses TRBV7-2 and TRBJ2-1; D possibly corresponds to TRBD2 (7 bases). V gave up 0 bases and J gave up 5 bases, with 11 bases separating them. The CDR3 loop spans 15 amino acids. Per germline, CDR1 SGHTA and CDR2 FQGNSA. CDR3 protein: CASSLAGGPNNEQFF. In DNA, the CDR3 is TGTGCCAGCAGCTTAGCGGGGGGGCCTAACAATGAGCAGTTCTTC.

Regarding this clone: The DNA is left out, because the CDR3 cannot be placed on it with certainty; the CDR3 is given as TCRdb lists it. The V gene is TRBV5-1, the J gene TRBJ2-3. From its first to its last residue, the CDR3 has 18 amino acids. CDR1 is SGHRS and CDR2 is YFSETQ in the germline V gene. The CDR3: CASSHFRGPGGPTDTQYF.

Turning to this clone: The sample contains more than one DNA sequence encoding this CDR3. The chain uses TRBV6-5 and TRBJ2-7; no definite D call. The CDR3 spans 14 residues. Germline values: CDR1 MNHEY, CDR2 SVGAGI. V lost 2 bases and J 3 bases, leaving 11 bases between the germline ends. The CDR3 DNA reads TGTGCCAGCAGTTACGACCCGGGCAGCTACGAGCAGTACTTC. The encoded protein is CASSYDPGSYEQYF.

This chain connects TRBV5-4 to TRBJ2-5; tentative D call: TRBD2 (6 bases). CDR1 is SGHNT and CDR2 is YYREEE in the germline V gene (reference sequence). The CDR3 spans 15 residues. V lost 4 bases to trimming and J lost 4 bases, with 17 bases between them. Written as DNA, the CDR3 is TGTGCCAGCAGCCCCGGGGGTACGAGGAGAGAGACCCAGTACTTC. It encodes CASSPGGTRRETQYF.

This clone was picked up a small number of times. DNA for the CDR3: TGTGCCTGGAGTTTACAGGCAGGAAATTCACCCCTCCACTTT. Its protein is CAWSLQAGNSPLHF. The chain recombines TRBV30 with TRBJ1-6; tentative D call: TRBD1 (5 bases). The V end lost 2 bases, the J end lost 7 bases, and 12 bases lay between the germline ends. This CDR3 has 14 residues. Germline CDR1 GTSNPN, CDR2 SVGIG (reference sequence).

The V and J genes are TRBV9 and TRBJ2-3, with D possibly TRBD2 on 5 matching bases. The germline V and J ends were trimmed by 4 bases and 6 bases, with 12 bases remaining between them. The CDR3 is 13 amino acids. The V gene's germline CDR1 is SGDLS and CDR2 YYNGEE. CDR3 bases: TGTGCCAGCAGCCTCCGGGGTGGGGATACGCAGTATTTT. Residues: CASSLRGGDTQYF.